This TCR beta chain was retrieved from a study of PD-L1 blockade in urothelial cancer (TCRdb year 2017). The study in broad terms: All patients started therapy around 2014 and received atezolizumab 1,200 mg intravenously every 3 weeks. About nine tenths of the roughly 29 patients were males with bladder-origin urothelial cancer, and about 60% of the 29 reported a prior smoking history. An ECOG performance status of 0 or 1 was recorded for the patients, and 0 to 3 prior chemotherapy regimens had been received by the patients. Blood samples were analyzed at two time points: 3 weeks after treatment start (second dose) and 6 weeks after treatment start. A median of around 150,000 T cells and some 82,000 unique TCRs was obtained from blood samples, and a median clonality of approximately 0.08 was observed. The study was an exploratory multi-omic analysis of somatic, immune and clinical correlates of response to PD-L1 blockade with atezolizumab in urothelial cancer. TCR sequencing covered pretreatment tumor samples and matched, serially collected peripheral blood taken before and after atezolizumab treatment. Durable clinical benefit was defined as a progression-free survival longer than 6 months, and TCR features were additionally tested against progression-free survival and overall survival. In the same patients who had TCR sequencing, pretreatment tumors also underwent whole exome sequencing and RNA sequencing. Roughly 10 patients reached durable clinical benefit, while 15 to 20 patients did not. Some 30 patients had pretreatment blood TCR-seq, some 25 had at least one posttreatment blood collection, and some 25 had tumor TCR-seq. What the research found in general, with its limitations: Among patients with durable benefit, tumor-associated TCR clones showed greater expansion in peripheral blood 3 weeks after treatment started (n ≈ 22, p = 0.022). Because the sample size was small (n ≈ 27) and many exploratory analyses were performed, the results are intended to be hypothesis-generating. Improved progression-free and overall survival was associated with having pretreatment peripheral blood TCR clonality below the median.

Ends trimmed: V by 2 bases, J by 7 bases; bases unmatched to a gene: 7. Its CDR3 holds 15 amino acids, cysteine through phenylalanine. The read is trimmed to its CDR3 DNA, 45 bases read in frame from base 1. For CDR1 and CDR2, the germline V gene lists SGHTA and FQGTGA. Synthetic TCR analog templates were spiked into each PCR so that absolute template abundance could be estimated from read counts. The immunoSEQ assay was used to amplify TCRbeta CDR3 regions from genomic DNA with bias-controlled V and J gene primers. Sequencing of rearranged TCRbeta segments was done at approximately 20X coverage. The authors' analysis ran thus. Clustering was used to correct sequencing errors, and CDR3s were annotated against IMGT to assign V, D and J genes. Out-of-frame and stop-codon sequences were excluded, and only productive TCRbeta rearrangements were used in downstream analyses. Clonality was calculated as one minus the Shannon entropy normalized by the log of the number of unique productive sequences. Clones differing between time points or between blood and tumor were identified by Fisher's exact test with Benjamini-Hochberg correction at adjusted p below 0.01. What TCRdb holds here is the immuneACCESS table cut down to in-frame rearrangements. Part of the clones is not present; checked against another copy, under half of the missing clones reflect an unresolved V gene, and the others are unexplained. For V, J and clone size, that table is used; D and trimming come from the DNA. This sample comprises 100,000 to 150,000 clones, around 86% of them detected only once. The ten largest make up roughly 2.3% of the sample.

What the time point label conveys for this sample: peripheral blood 6 weeks after treatment start. A total of roughly 31 patients with locally advanced or metastatic urothelial carcinoma, treated at Memorial Sloan Kettering on a trial protocol, made up the cohort. Peripheral blood mononuclear cells were collected pretreatment and during treatment, with between 1 and 8 total time points per patient. The Qiagen DNeasy Blood extraction kit was used to purify genomic DNA from total PBMCs and tumor samples. PBMCs were collected pretreatment and during treatment and were isolated and stored as previously described. Turning to this clone: It lacks a known antigen. Per-base qualities were not stored, and no clone one base away is much larger.

The sequencing here drew on PBMCs, taken around atezolizumab (anti-PD-L1) treatment. This receptor was obtained from a man over 45 with urothelial cancer. Rearrangement joined TRBV7-3 to TRBJ2-1; 8 middle bases align to TRBD2. The CDR3: CASSLVSGSWNEQFF. The DNA sequence follows: TGTGCCAGCAGCTTAGTGAGCGGGAGCTGGAATGAGCAGTTCTTC.